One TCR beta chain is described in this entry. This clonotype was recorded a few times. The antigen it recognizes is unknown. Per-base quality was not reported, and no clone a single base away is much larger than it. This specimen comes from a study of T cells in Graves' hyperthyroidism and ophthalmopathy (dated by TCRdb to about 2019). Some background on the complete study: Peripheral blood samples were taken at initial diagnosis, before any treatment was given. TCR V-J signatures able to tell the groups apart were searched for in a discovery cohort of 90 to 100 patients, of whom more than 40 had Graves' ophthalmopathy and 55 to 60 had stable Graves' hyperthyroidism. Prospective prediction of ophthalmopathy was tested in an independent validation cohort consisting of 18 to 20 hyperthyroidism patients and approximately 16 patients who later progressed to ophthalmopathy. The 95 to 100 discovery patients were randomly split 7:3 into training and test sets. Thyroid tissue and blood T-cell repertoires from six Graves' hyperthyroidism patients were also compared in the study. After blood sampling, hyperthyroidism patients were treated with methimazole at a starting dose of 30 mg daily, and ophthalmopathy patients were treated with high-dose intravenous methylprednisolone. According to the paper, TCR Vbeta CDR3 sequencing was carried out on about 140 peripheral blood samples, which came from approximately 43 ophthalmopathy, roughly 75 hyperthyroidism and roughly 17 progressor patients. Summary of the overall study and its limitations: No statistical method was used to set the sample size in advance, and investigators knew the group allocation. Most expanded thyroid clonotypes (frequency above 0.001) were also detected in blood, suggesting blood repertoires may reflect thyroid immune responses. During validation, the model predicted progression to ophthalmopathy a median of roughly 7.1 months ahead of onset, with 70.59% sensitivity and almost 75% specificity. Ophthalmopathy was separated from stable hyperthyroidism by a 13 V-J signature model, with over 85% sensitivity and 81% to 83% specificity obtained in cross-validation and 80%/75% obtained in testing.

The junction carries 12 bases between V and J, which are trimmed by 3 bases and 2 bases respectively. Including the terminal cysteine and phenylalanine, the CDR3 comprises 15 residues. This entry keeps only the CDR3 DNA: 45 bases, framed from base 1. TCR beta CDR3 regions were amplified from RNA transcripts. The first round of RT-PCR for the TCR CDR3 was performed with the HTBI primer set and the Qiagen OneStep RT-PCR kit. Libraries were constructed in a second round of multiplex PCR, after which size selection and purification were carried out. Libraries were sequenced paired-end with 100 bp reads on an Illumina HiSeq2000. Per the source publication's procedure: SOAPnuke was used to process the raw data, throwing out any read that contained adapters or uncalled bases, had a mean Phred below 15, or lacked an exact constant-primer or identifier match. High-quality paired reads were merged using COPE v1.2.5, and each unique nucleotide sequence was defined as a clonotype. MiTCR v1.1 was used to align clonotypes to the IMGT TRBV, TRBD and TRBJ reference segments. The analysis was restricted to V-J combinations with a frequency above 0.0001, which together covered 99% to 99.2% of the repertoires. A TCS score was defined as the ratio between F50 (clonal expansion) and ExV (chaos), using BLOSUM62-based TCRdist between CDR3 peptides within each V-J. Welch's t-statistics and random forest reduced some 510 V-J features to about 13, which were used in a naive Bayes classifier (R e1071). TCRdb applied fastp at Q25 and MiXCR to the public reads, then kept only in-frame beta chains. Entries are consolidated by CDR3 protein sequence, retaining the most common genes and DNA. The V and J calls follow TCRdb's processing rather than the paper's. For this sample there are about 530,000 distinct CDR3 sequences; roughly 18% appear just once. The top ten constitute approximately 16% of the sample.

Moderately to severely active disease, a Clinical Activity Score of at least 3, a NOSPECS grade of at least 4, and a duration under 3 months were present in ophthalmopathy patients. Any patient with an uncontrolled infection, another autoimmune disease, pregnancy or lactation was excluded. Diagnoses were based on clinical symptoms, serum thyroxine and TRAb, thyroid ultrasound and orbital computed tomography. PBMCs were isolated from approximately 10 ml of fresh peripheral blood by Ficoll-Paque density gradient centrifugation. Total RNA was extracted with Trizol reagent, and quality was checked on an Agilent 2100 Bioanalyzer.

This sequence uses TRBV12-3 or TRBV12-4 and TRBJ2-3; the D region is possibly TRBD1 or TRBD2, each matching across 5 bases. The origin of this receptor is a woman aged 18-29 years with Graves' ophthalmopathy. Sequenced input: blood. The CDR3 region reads CASSFLRGDTDTQYF. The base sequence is TGTGCCAGCAGTTTTCTGCGAGGGGACACAGATACGCAGTATTTT.